These 15 T cell receptor beta chains were all obtained from the same sample, sequenced in a study of vaccination effects on CD4 cells after COVID-19. No antigens are known for them. Antigen-specific CD4+ T cells were first expanded with viral peptide pools by the ViraFEST assay and only then sequenced. Isolating CD4+ T cells followed roughly ten days of culture. All vaccine recipients tested negative for nucleocapsid antibodies and had never contracted SARS-CoV-2 infection. Profiling relied on immunoSEQ multiplex PCR, and the TCRdb table lists in-frame clones only, not all of them. Of about 65,000 clones listed, less than 85% are singletons. Sample: CD4+ T cells from PBMCs cultured with HCoV-NL63 spike peptides, taken before COVID-19 vaccination. The receptors come from a human donor who received a COVID-19 vaccine.

J is TRBJ2-3 and V is TRBV18; 7 bases align to TRBD1. Germline V gives CDR1 KGHSH, CDR2 LQKENI. The ends lost 4 bases at V and 7 bases at J; junction bases unmatched: 11. CDR3 length: 15 amino acids. CDR3 DNA sequence: TGTGCCAGCTCACAACCGGGACAGTCACGCAATACGCAGTATTTT. Translating gives CASSQPGQSRNTQYF.

The CDR3 DNA reads TGTGCCAGTAGTATGATCTTAGGGGTTAGCAATCAGCCCCAGCATTTT. It yields the protein CASSMILGVSNQPQHF. The V gene is TRBV19, the J gene TRBJ1-5; a possible D gene is TRBD1 (5 bases). CDR1 and CDR2 (germline): LNHDA, SQIVND (reference sequence). The CDR3 is 16 residues long. Trimming cost V 3 bases and J 0 bases, with 12 bases left between them.

The chain recombines TRBV5-5 with TRBJ1-6, with D hard to call. This CDR3 spans 15 amino acids. Germline CDR1 reads SGHKS; CDR2 reads YYEKEE (reference sequence). With 0 bases removed from V and 10 bases from J, the gap between germline ends came to 14 bases. The CDR3 DNA sequence: TGTGCCAGCAGCTTGGAAAGGGAGGCGCGATCACCCCTCCACTTT. Protein: CASSLEREARSPLHF.

The chain uses TRBV19 and TRBJ1-5; 11 bases are a match to TRBD1. The CDR3 has 15 residues. CDR1 LNHDA and CDR2 SQIVND come from the germline V gene (reference sequence). Trimming removed 5 bases from V and 6 bases from J; junction bases left unmatched: 6. The DNA of the CDR3 is TGTGCCAGTAGTCCCCGGACAGGGGGCGGTCAGCCCCAGCATTTT. This encodes CASSPRTGGGQPQHF.

V is TRBV4-2 and J is TRBJ2-3; D is possibly TRBD1 (6 bases). Germline V CDR1 and CDR2: LGHNA, YNFKEQ. The CDR3 covers 15 residues. The V end lost 8 bases, the J end lost 0 bases, and 15 bases lay between the germline ends. The CDR3 DNA follows: TGTGCCAGCCTCCCCTCCAGGGGTAGCACAGATACGCAGTATTTT. Its protein is CASLPSRGSTDTQYF.

The chain carries TRBV6-6 and TRBJ1-2, with TRBD1 matching over 7 bases. CDR1 and CDR2 from the germline V gene are MNHNY and SVGAGI (reference sequence). The CDR3 runs 16 residues. J lost 2 bases, V lost 5 bases, and 11 bases had no gene match. CDR3 nucleotide sequence: TGTGCCAGCAGTCTCCTCTCGGTGACAGGGAACTATGGCTACACCTTC. Translation gives CASSLLSVTGNYGYTF.

The J gene is TRBJ2-2, the V gene TRBV19; 9 bases agree with TRBD2. The CDR3 extends over 15 amino acids. Trimming took 8 bases from V and 0 from J; bases not matched to a gene: 4. Germline-derived CDR1 and CDR2 are LNHDA and SQIVND (reference sequence). In DNA, the CDR3 is TGTGCCAGTTCAATAGCGGGGGCGAACACCGGGGAGCTGTTTTTT. It yields the protein CASSIAGANTGELFF.

The chain has TRBV30 and TRBJ2-3; 9 bases align to TRBD2. This CDR3 comprises 14 residues. The ends lost 5 bases at V and 4 bases at J; junction bases unmatched: 7. Looked up from germline, CDR1 is GTSNPN and CDR2 is SVGIG (reference sequence). The CDR3 sequence is CAWGKRGAPDTQYF. CDR3 bases: TGTGCCTGGGGGAAGCGGGGGGCCCCAGATACGCAGTATTTT.

V and J are TRBV6-5 and TRBJ1-6; a weak D match, TRBD1 (5 bases). The germline V and J ends were trimmed by 8 bases and 7 bases, with 12 bases remaining between them. Germline lookup yields CDR1 MNHEY and CDR2 SVGAGI. The CDR3 contains 13 residues. CDR3 sequence (DNA): TGTGCCAGCGGGGCAATAATGAATTCACCCCTCCACTTT. Residues: CASGAIMNSPLHF.

The genes are TRBV5-1 and TRBJ2-5, with a weak D call TRBD1 (6 bases). V dropped 4 bases and J dropped 3 bases, with 19 bases sitting between them. This CDR3 is 16 amino acids long. Germline V gives CDR1 SGHRS, CDR2 YFSETQ. This chain's CDR3 is CASSPWTDLIKETQYF. The CDR3 coding sequence is TGCGCCAGCAGCCCCTGGACAGATCTGATCAAAGAGACCCAGTACTTC.

This clone came up once. The chain carries TRBV7-2 and TRBJ2-3; D might be TRBD1 (7 bases). The CDR3 has 16 residues. V lost 5 bases to trimming and J lost 4 bases, with 19 bases between them. Germline V gene data show CDR1 as SGHTA and CDR2 as FQGNSA. The CDR3 region has the DNA TGTGCCAGCAGCATCCAGGGGGGCGAGACGTCAGATACGCAGTATTTT. This codes for CASSIQGGETSDTQYF.

V gene TRBV4-1 combines with J gene TRBJ1-5, with D tentatively TRBD1 (6 bases). The germline V gene has CDR1 MGHRA and CDR2 YSYEKL. CDR3 size: 16 residues. V was clipped by 4 bases and J by 9 bases, with 22 bases between them. CDR3 loop: CASSPLGQSGRVPQHF. The DNA of the CDR3 is TGCGCCAGCAGCCCCTTAGGACAGAGTGGTAGGGTGCCCCAGCATTTT.

V is TRBV5-1 and J is TRBJ2-1; possible D gene TRBD1, 6 bases. The CDR3 has 16 amino acids. Trimming stripped 3 bases from V and 7 bases from J, with 20 bases between. CDR1 and CDR2 from the germline V gene are SGHRS and YFSETQ. CDR3 sequence reads: CASSYRPGQGENEQFF. As DNA, the CDR3 is TGCGCCAGCAGCTATCGACCGGGACAAGGTGAGAATGAGCAGTTCTTC.

The chain joins TRBV18 to TRBJ1-2; no clear D gene. CDR1 is KGHSH, CDR2 LQKENI, per germline. V dropped 3 bases and J dropped 5 bases, with 10 bases sitting between them. The CDR3 is made up of 13 amino acids. The CDR3 nucleotides are TGTGCCAGCTCACCCGTTGGCGGGTATGGCTACACCTTC. It is translated as CASSPVGGYGYTF. Looking up the rest from reference TRBV18 and TRBJ1-2 gives the full variable domain: NAGVMQNPRHLVRRRGQEARLRCSPMKGHSHVYWYRQLPEEGLKFMVYLQKENIIDESGMPKERFSAEFPKEGPSILRIQQVVRGDSAAYFCASSPVGGYGYTFGSGTRLTVV.

The V gene is TRBV15, the J gene TRBJ1-5; TRBD1 aligns across 9 bases. V trimming: 0 bases; J trimming: 2 bases; junction bases outside the gene matches: 8. Germline-derived CDR1 and CDR2 are LNHNV and YYDKDF (reference sequence). This CDR3 contains 18 residues. The CDR3 here is CATSRDYGTGKRNQPQHF. The CDR3 nucleotides are TGTGCCACCAGCAGAGATTACGGGACAGGGAAGCGCAATCAGCCCCAGCATTTT.